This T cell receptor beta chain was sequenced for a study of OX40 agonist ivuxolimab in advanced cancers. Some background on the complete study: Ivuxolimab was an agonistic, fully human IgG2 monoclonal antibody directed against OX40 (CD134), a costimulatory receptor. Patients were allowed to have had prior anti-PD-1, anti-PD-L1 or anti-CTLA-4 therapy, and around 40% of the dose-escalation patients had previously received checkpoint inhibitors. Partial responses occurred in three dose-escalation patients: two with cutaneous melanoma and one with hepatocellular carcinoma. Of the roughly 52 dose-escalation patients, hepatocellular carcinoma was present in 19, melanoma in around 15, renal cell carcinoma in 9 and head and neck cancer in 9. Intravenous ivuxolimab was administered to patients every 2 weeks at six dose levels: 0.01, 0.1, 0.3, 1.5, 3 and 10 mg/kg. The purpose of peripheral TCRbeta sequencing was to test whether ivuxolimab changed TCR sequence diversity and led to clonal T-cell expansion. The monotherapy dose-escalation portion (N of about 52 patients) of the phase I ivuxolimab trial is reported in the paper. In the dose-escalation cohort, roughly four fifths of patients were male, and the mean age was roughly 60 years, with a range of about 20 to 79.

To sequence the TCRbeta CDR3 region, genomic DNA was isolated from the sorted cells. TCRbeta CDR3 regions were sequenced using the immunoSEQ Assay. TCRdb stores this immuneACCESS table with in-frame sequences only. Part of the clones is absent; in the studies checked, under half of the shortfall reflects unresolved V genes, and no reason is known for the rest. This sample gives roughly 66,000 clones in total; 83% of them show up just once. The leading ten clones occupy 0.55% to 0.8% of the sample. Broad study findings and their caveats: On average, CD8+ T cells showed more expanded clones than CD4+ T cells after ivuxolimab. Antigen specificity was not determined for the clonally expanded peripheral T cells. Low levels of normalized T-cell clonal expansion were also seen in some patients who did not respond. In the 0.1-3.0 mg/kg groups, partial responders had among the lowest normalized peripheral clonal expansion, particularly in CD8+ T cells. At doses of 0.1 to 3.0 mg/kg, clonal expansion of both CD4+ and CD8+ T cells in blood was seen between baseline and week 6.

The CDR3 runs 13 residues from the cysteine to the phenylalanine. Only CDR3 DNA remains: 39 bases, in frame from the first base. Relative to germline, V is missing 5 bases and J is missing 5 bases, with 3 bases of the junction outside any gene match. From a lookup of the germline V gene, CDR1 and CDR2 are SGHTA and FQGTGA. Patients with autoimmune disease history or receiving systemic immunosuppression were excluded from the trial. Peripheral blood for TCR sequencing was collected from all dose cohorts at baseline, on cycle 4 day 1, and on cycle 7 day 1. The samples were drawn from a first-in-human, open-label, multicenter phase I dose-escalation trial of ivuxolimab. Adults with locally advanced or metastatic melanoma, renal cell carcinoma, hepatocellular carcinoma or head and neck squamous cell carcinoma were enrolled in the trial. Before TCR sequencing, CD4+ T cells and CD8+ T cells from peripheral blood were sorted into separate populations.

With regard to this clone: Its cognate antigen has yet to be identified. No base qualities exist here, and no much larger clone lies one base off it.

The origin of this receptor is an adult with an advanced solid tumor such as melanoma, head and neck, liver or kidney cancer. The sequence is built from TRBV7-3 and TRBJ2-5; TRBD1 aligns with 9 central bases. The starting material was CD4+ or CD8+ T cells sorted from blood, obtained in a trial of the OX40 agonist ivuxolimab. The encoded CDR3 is CASSDGTGETQYF. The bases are TGTGCCAGCAGCGACGGGACAGGGGAGACCCAGTACTTC.